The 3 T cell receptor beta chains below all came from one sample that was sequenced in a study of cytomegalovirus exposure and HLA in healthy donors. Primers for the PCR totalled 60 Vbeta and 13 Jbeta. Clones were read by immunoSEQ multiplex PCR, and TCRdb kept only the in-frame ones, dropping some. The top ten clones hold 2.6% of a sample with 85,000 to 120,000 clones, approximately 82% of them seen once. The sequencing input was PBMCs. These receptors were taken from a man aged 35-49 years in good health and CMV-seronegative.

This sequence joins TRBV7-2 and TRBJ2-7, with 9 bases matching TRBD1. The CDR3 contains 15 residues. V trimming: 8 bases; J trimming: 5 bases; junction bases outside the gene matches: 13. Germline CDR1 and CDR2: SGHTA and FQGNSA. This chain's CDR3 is CASGPGDRDPDEQYF. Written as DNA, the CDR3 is TGTGCCAGCGGACCAGGGGACAGGGATCCCGACGAGCAGTACTTC.

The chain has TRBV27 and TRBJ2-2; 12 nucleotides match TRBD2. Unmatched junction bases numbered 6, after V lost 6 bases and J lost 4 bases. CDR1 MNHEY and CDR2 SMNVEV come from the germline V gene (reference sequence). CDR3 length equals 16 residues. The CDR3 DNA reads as TGTGCCAGCAGCCGGACTAGCGGGGTTTTCACCGGGGAGCTGTTTTTT. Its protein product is CASSRTSGVFTGELFF.

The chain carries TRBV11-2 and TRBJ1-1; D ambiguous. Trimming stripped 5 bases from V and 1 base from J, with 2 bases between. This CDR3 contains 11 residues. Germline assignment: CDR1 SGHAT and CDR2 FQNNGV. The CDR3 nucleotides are TGTGCCAGCAGCCAGAACACTGAAGCTTTCTTT. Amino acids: CASSQNTEAFF.